This T cell receptor beta chain was sequenced during a study of blood T cell repertoires in COVID-19. About the study: In each case, the material was cDNA or gDNA derived from T cells, B-cell-depleted T cells, or PBMCs.

The table came from immunoSEQ multiplex PCR; TCRdb's copy has only in-frame clones and leaves some out. The sample gives 95,000 to 150,000 clones, roughly 78% of which show up once; more than 15% is in the top ten. This receptor was taken from a man aged 60 to 75 with active or convalescent COVID-19. Material: peripheral blood.

The CDR3 loop is CASSAEGDIQYF. CDR3 bases: TGTGCCAGCAGCGCCGAAGGGGACATTCAGTACTTC. This chain connects TRBV27 to TRBJ2-4; weak D call: TRBD1 (5 bases). The V and J ends lost 6 bases and 8 bases respectively, with 11 bases between them. The germline V gene has CDR1 MNHEY and CDR2 SMNVEV (reference sequence). The CDR3 extends over 12 amino acids.